Below are 21 T cell receptor beta chains sequenced from a single sample in a study of cytomegalovirus exposure and HLA in healthy donors. PCR used 60 Vbeta primers and 13 Jbeta primers. The protocol was immunoSEQ multiplex PCR, while the TCRdb copy is restricted to in-frame clones and leaves out a portion. Among roughly 97,000 clones listed, roughly three quarters were seen once. The sequenced sample was PBMCs. These receptors came from a woman aged 40 to 55 in good health and CMV-seronegative.

The chain is built from TRBV27 and TRBJ2-7, with D hard to call. V was trimmed by 5 bases and J by 1 base, leaving 9 bases between them. CDR3 size: 13 residues. Per germline, CDR1 MNHEY and CDR2 SMNVEV (reference sequence). The CDR3: CASSRGRSYEQYF. The CDR3, as DNA: TGTGCCAGCAGTCGAGGCCGATCCTACGAGCAGTACTTC.

This chain links TRBV4-2 with TRBJ1-1, with 9 bases aligning to TRBD1. The V gene's germline CDR1 is LGHNA and CDR2 YNFKEQ. The CDR3 is 18 residues long. The V and J ends lost 0 bases and 1 base, in that order; junction bases with no gene match: 9. As DNA, the CDR3 is TGTGCCAGCAGCCAAGACCCTGCTCCGGGACAGGGGAACACTGAAGCTTTCTTT. Translated, it gives CASSQDPAPGQGNTEAFF.

The chain has TRBV9 and TRBJ1-3; D may be TRBD1 (6 bases). Per the germline V gene, CDR1 is SGDLS and CDR2 is YYNGEE. This CDR3 has 16 residues. V was pared by 0 bases and J by 2 bases, with 12 bases between. The CDR3 sequence: CASSVAPGGAGNTIYF. The CDR3 coding sequence is TGTGCCAGCAGCGTAGCTCCGGGGGGCGCTGGAAACACCATATATTTT.

The chain carries TRBV4-3 and TRBJ1-1; the D is unclear. CDR1 and CDR2 (germline): LGHNA, YSLEER. Trimming cost V 3 bases and J 4 bases, with 12 bases left between them. This CDR3 has 14 residues. CDR3 DNA sequence: TGCGCCAGCAGCCATCCAGGCTCACCCACTGAAGCTTTCTTT. It is translated as CASSHPGSPTEAFF.

This chain joins TRBV7-3 and TRBJ1-1, with D uncertain. There are 13 residues in the CDR3. Trimming removed 5 bases at V and 1 base at J, with 8 bases between. Germline assignment: CDR1 SGHTA and CDR2 FQGTGA. The CDR3 DNA reads as TGTGCCAGCAGCCCTAACTCGAACACTGAAGCTTTCTTT. It yields the protein CASSPNSNTEAFF.

V gene TRBV6-4 combines with J gene TRBJ2-1; 7 nucleotides match TRBD2. The CDR3 is 15 residues long. Trimming removed 6 bases from V and 9 bases from J; junction bases left unmatched: 14. Germline assignment: CDR1 MRHNA and CDR2 SNTAGT. The CDR3 sequence: CASRGWAGDTGEQFF. The CDR3 nucleotides read TGTGCCAGCAGAGGCTGGGCGGGAGATACGGGTGAGCAGTTCTTC.

The gene calls are TRBV28 and TRBJ1-2; D is possibly TRBD1 (5 bases). The V gene's germline CDR1 is MDHEN and CDR2 SYDVKM. This CDR3 contains 17 residues. The V and J ends lost 4 bases and 5 bases respectively, with 23 bases between them. In DNA, the CDR3 is TGTGCCAGCAGTTCGCGCGCTGGGGGGGATTTATTTTATGGCTACACCTTC. This encodes CASSSRAGGDLFYGYTF.

Comment on this clone: At one of its ends the junction is not consistent with the germline gene, which may arise from a read error. This chain uses TRBV5-1 with TRBJ2-5; tentatively, D is TRBD2 (6 bases). Per germline, CDR1 SGHRS and CDR2 YFSETQ. The CDR3 has 14 residues. CDR3 DNA sequence: TGCGTCAGCAGCCAAGGACGGGGGCAAGAGACCCAGTACTTC. This gives the protein CVSSQGRGQETQYF.

The chain has TRBV28 and TRBJ1-5, with unresolved D. This CDR3 comprises 14 residues. Germline lookup yields CDR1 MDHEN and CDR2 SYDVKM. V lost 2 bases and J 7 bases, leaving 12 bases between the germline ends. The chain's CDR3 is CASSLNIGQQPQHF. CDR3 DNA sequence: TGTGCCAGCAGTTTAAATATTGGCCAGCAGCCCCAGCATTTT.

This clone turned up a few times. The DNA for the CDR3 is TGTGCCAGTAGTATATCAGGGAACAATGAGCAGTTCTTC. Translating it yields CASSISGNNEQFF. The chain combines TRBV19 with TRBJ2-1; D is perhaps TRBD1 (5 bases). CDR1 LNHDA and CDR2 SQIVND come from the germline V gene (reference sequence). The CDR3 runs 13 residues. Trimming left V 2 bases short and J 5 bases short, with 7 bases between.

The chain has TRBV9 and TRBJ2-7; D is unclear. V shed 4 bases and J shed 4 bases, with 18 bases lying between them. Germline V gene sequence: CDR1 SGDLS, CDR2 YYNGEE. The length of the CDR3 is 15 residues. CDR3 residues: CASSPNSLSTYEQYF. DNA of the CDR3: TGTGCCAGCAGCCCAAACTCATTGAGTACTTACGAGCAGTACTTC.

This clone was detected only a few times. The sample carries other DNA sequences with the same CDR3. The chain carries TRBV2 and TRBJ2-7; weak D call: TRBD1 (6 bases). The V and J ends lost 6 bases and 4 bases respectively, with 10 bases between them. The CDR3 covers 12 residues. CDR1 and CDR2 from the germline V gene are SNHLY and FYNNEI. The CDR3 DNA reads TGTGCCAGCAGCGGACAGAATTACGAGCAGTACTTC. Translating it yields CASSGQNYEQYF.

This clone was found a few times. The V call is TRBV18, the J call TRBJ2-7, with TRBD1 matching over 7 bases. V was clipped by 4 bases and J by 4 bases; unmatched bases: 1. Germline lookup yields CDR1 KGHSH and CDR2 LQKENI. The CDR3 totals 12 residues. The CDR3 DNA is TGTGCCAGCTCACAGGACAGGTACGAGCAGTACTTC. It translates to CASSQDRYEQYF.

This chain connects TRBV29-1 to TRBJ1-2; possibly TRBD1 for D (5 bases). Trimming left V 6 bases short and J 0 bases short, with 17 bases between. This CDR3 is 15 amino acids long. Germline assignment: CDR1 SQVTM and CDR2 ANQGSEA. The CDR3 protein is CSVVTWGRPNYGYTF. CDR3 DNA sequence: TGCAGCGTAGTAACCTGGGGCCGCCCTAACTATGGCTACACCTTC.

This clone appeared a single time. The chain carries TRBV7-9 and TRBJ2-7; no definite D call. V lost 6 bases, J lost 1 base, and 10 bases lay in between. CDR3 length: 13 amino acids. Germline CDR1 is SEHNR and CDR2 is FQNEAQ (reference sequence). The CDR3 protein is CASRPTESYEQYF. The CDR3 DNA reads as TGTGCCAGCAGACCTACAGAATCCTACGAGCAGTACTTC.

The J gene is TRBJ2-1, the V gene TRBV4-3; 8 bases match TRBD1. The CDR3 totals 13 residues. The J segment lost 8 bases and the V segment lost 4 bases, leaving 4 bases of the junction unmatched. Germline V gene lookup returns CDR1 LGHNA and CDR2 YSLEER. CDR3 protein: CASSPYRGYEQFF. The CDR3 region has the DNA TGCGCCAGCAGCCCGTACAGGGGGTATGAGCAGTTCTTC.

In this sample, this clone turned up a few times. The rearrangement joins TRBV9 to TRBJ1-2; maybe TRBD1 (6 bases). The V end lost 0 bases, the J end lost 4 bases, and 13 bases lay between the germline ends. The CDR3 is 15 residues long. In germline, CDR1 is SGDLS, CDR2 YYNGEE. The chain's CDR3 is CASSVGAGALYGYTF. The CDR3 coding sequence is TGTGCCAGCAGCGTAGGGGCAGGGGCACTCTATGGCTACACCTTC. Looking up the rest from reference TRBV9 and TRBJ1-2 gives the full variable domain: DSGVTQTPKHLITATGQRVTLRCSPRSGDLSVYWYQQSLDQGLQFLIQYYNGEERAKGNILERFSAQQFPDLHSELNLSSLELGDSALYFCASSVGAGALYGYTFGSGTRLTVV.

The gene calls are TRBV7-3 and TRBJ1-1; no reliable D call. This CDR3 is built from 15 residues. The V gene lost 2 bases and the J gene lost 0 bases, with 10 bases spanning the gap. Germline CDR1 is SGHTA and CDR2 is FQGTGA. The CDR3 here is CASSLFAVMNTEAFF. The CDR3 DNA follows: TGTGCCAGCAGCTTATTCGCAGTCATGAACACTGAAGCTTTCTTT.

The CDR3 loop reads CSADFTDTQYF. CDR3 coding DNA: TGCAGTGCTGACTTTACAGATACGCAGTATTTT. The chain joins TRBV20-1 to TRBJ2-3; D not resolved. Germline loops: CDR1 DFQATT, CDR2 SNEGSKA (reference sequence). The CDR3 is made up of 11 amino acids. V lost 5 bases and J 3 bases, leaving 6 bases between the germline ends.

The J gene is TRBJ2-1, the V gene TRBV27, with TRBD2 matching 10 bases. Trimming at V came to 6 bases and at J to 4 bases, leaving 0 bases not matched to a gene. This CDR3 region has 13 residues. CDR1 MNHEY and CDR2 SMNVEV come from the germline V gene (reference sequence). CDR3 nucleotide sequence: TGTGCCAGCAGACTAGCGGGATACAATGAGCAGTTCTTC. It translates to CASRLAGYNEQFF.

V gene TRBV19 combines with J gene TRBJ1-4; D unresolved. CDR3 length: 14 residues. Deletions cut 7 bases from V and 3 bases from J, with 12 bases between. The germline gives CDR1 LNHDA, CDR2 SQIVND (reference sequence). The CDR3 region is CASMKTAPNEKLFF. The DNA for the CDR3 is TGTGCCAGTATGAAAACAGCTCCTAATGAAAAACTGTTTTTT.